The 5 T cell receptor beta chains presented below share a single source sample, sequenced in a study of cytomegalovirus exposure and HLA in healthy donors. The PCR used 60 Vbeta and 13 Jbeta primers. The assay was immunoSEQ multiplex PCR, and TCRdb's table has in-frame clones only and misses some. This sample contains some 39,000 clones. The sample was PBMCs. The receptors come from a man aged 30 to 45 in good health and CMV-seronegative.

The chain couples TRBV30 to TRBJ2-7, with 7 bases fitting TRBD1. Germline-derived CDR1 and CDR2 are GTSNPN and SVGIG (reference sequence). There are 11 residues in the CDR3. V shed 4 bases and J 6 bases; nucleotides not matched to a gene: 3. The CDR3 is CAWNRQGEQYF. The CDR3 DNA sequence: TGTGCCTGGAATCGACAGGGCGAGCAGTACTTC. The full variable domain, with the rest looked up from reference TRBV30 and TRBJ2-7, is SQTIHQWPATLVQPVGSPLSLECTVEGTSNPNLYWYRQAAGRGLQLLFYSVGIGQISSEVPQNLSASRPQDRQFILSSKKLLLSDSGFYLCAWNRQGEQYFGPGTRLTVT.

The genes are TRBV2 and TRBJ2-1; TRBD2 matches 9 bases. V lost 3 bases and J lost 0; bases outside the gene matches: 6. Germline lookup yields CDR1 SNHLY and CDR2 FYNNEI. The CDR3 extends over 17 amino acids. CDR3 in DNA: TGTGCCAGCAGTGATGGTAGCGGGGGCCCCTCCTACAATGAGCAGTTCTTC. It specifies CASSDGSGGPSYNEQFF.

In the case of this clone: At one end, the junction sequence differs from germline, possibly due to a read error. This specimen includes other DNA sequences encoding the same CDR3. The CDR3 DNA reads as TGCGCCAGCAGCCAAGCCACCGGGAGTAGGGCTAATAATTCACCCCTACACTTT. Residues: CASSQATGSRANNSPLHF. The V call is TRBV4-3, the J call TRBJ1-6; the D is unclear. The CDR3 is 18 amino acids. The germline gives CDR1 LGHNA, CDR2 YSLEER.

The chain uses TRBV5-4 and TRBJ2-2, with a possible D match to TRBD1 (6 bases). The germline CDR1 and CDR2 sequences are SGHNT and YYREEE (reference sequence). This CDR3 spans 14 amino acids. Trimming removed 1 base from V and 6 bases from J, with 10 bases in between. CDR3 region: CASSLTGSAGELFF. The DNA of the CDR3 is TGTGCCAGCAGCTTGACAGGGTCCGCCGGGGAGCTGTTTTTT.

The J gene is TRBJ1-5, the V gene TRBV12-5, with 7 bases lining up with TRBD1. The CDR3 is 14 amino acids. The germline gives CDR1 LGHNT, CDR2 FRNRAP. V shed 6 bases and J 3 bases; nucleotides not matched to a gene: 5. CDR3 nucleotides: TGTGCTAGTGGGAAGACAGGGAACAATCAGCCCCAGCATTTT. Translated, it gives CASGKTGNNQPQHF.